The clone carrying this TCR beta chain occurred a few times. This specimen belongs to a study of blood T cell repertoires in COVID-19. Background on the study: Acute-phase and convalescent COVID-19 samples originated in the United States, Italy and Spain.

Germline V lookup: CDR1 LNHDA, CDR2 SQIVND (reference sequence). The germline V and J ends were trimmed by 6 bases and 6 bases, with 15 bases remaining between them. The CDR3 totals 15 residues. Adults between roughly 18 and 100 years of age took part from approximately 24 US areas. As handled by the study authors: Estimation of nucleated cell counts relied on the amplification of reference gene primers. Generated by immunoSEQ multiplex PCR, the TCRdb table keeps only in-frame clones and is missing some. The V and J calls and clone size were taken over from that table, and D and trimming were inferred from the DNA. The sample lists 200,000 to 250,000 clones, 85% to 90% occurring once.

Sequenced: PBMCs or T cells enriched from blood (not recorded which). This chain uses TRBV19 with TRBJ1-6; possibly TRBD1 for D (5 bases). The sequence was collected from a woman aged 25 to 39 who had recovered from COVID-19. CDR3 amino acids: CASSSGDSVNSPLHF. DNA for the CDR3: TGTGCCAGTAGCTCGGGGGATTCGGTTAATTCACCCCTCCACTTT.